This TCR beta chain stems from a study of blood T cell repertoires in COVID-19. Study as a whole: Samples came from the United States, Italy and Spain, spanning acute and convalescent COVID-19. PBMCs, B-cell-depleted T cells, or T cells were the source of the cDNA or gDNA that made up the material.

CDR3 length: 13 amino acids. Trimming took off 6 bases at V and 2 bases at J, with 8 bases between the two ends. Germline V gives CDR1 SNHLY, CDR2 FYNNEI. Seattle patients were enrolled during active infection and followed longitudinally. In the authors' methods: Amplifying reference gene primers gave estimates of nucleated cell counts. Clones were sequenced by immunoSEQ multiplex PCR, and TCRdb holds only the in-frame ones, with some missing. For V, J and clone size, that table is used; D and trimming come from the DNA. The sample has about 160,000 clones; approximately 86% are singletons. The material sequenced was peripheral blood. J is TRBJ1-3 and V is TRBV2, with D possibly TRBD1 on 6 matching bases. The clonotype comes from a man between 60 and 75 years old with COVID-19, enrolled during active disease. The CDR3 protein is CASRQGTGNTIYF. The CDR3 DNA reads TGTGCCAGCAGACAGGGCACTGGAAACACCATATATTTT.